This T cell receptor beta chain was recorded in a study of T cell repertoires in cytomegalovirus infection. TCRdb reanalysed the reads using MiXCR and keeps one entry per CDR3 protein. The sample includes about 60,000 distinct CDR3 sequences, just over 20% of them seen just once. As regards this clonotype: No antigen is known for it.

This CDR3 contains 11 residues. V was trimmed by 10 bases and J by 3 bases, leaving 10 bases between them. Germline assignment: CDR1 SGHVT and CDR2 SQSDAQ. The TCR originated in a human donor in good health (CMV status not recorded). Some clones in this sample may be carry-over from other donors' samples. The sequences come from CD8+ T cells from cultured PBMCs, collected from culture after CMV antigen stimulation. The V and J genes are TRBV7-4 and TRBJ2-7, with D possibly TRBD2 on 6 matching bases. The CDR3 nucleotides are TGTGCCAACCGGGAGATCTACGAGCAGTACTTC. Protein product: CANREIYEQYF.